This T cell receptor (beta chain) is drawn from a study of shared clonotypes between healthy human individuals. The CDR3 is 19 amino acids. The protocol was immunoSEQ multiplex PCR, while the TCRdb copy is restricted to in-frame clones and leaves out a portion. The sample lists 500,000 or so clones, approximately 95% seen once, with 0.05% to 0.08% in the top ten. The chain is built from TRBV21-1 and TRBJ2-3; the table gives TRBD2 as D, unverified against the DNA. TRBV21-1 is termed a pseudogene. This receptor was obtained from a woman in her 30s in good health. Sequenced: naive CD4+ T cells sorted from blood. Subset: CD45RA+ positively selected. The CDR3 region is CASSKVGLAGSPSTDTQYF. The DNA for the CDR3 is TGTGCCAGCAGCAAAGTCGGACTAGCGGGTTCCCCTAGCACAGATACGCAGTATTTT.